Sequencing of this T cell receptor beta chain was carried out in a study of neoadjuvant anti-PD-1 for oral cavity cancer. Across the study: Around day 43, patients without progression received a fourth nivolumab dose before surgery. Study observations and caveats: TCR analyses covered only a few patients per response group.

This CDR3 has 15 amino acids. The germline V gene has CDR1 SGHDT and CDR2 YYEEEE. Trimming removed 4 bases from V and 4 bases from J; junction bases left unmatched: 5. Some clones are missing from TCRdb's copy, which holds only in-frame ones; the method was immunoSEQ multiplex PCR. The data show about 14,000 clones, with 70% to 75% seen just once and 2.5% to 3.5% held by the top ten. As for this clone: What it recognizes is unknown.

Indicated time point: after neoadjuvant nivolumab, at surgical resection. The TCR sequence derives from a person between 40 and 79 years old with oral cavity squamous cell carcinoma. The chain recombines TRBV5-6 with TRBJ2-7; 13 bases agree with TRBD2. The sequencing here drew on PBMCs, taken after nivolumab (anti-PD-1) treatment. The CDR3 DNA follows: TGTGCCAGCAGCCGGGGACTAGCGGGACGATACGAGCAGTACTTC. Translated, it gives CASSRGLAGRYEQYF.